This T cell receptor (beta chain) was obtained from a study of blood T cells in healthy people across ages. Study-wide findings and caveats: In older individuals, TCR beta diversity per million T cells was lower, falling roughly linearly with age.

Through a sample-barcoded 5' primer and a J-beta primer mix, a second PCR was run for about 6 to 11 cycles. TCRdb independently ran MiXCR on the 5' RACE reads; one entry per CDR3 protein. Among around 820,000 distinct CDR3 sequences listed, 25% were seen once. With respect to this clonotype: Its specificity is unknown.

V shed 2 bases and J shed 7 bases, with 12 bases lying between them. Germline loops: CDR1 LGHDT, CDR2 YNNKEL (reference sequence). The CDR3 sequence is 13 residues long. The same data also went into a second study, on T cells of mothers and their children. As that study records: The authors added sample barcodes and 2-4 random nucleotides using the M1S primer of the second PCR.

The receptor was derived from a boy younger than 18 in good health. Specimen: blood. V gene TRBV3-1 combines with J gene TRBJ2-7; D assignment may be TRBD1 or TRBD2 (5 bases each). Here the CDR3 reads CASSQTPEGEQYF. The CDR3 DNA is TGTGCCAGCAGCCAAACGCCAGAGGGGGAGCAGTACTTC.